This TCR beta chain was identified during a study of memory CD4+ T cells and cytomegalovirus serostatus. At the level of the study: Healthy Belgian adult donors included 9 or 10 CMV-positive and more than 20 CMV-negative people. Study-wide points: CD4+ memory repertoires contained about 40% of the roughly 160 reported CMV TCRbeta sequences.

Details on this clone: As yet, its antigen is unknown.

Repertoires were generated with immunoSEQ multiplex PCR, while TCRdb's copy carries only in-frame clones and drops some. The sample contains 50,000 or so clones, just over 75% of which appear only once. V lost 1 base and J lost 0; bases outside the gene matches: 2. The V gene's germline CDR1 is SEHNR and CDR2 FQNEAQ (reference sequence). The CDR3 runs to 16 residues. The sort gate was single viable CD3+CD4+CD8-CD45RO+ cells for memory CD4+ T cells. After thawing, CD4+ T cells were positively selected. The chain joins TRBV7-9 to TRBJ1-4, with 7 bases fitting TRBD1. The clonotype originates from an adult in good health and CMV-seronegative. Sequencing was done on a sample of memory CD4+ T cells from blood. The CDR3 loop reads CASSLGDRATNEKLFF. CDR3 in DNA: TGTGCCAGCAGCTTAGGGGACAGAGCAACTAATGAAAAACTGTTTTTT.